This is a list of T cell receptor beta chains from one sample in a study of OX40 agonist ivuxolimab in advanced cancers. Generated by immunoSEQ multiplex PCR, the TCRdb table keeps only in-frame clones and is missing some. Of fewer than 60,000 clones detected, 80% appear once; the ten largest clones hold roughly 3.9%. Source: CD4+ or CD8+ T cells sorted from blood, taken in a trial of the OX40 agonist ivuxolimab. Every receptor here comes from an adult with an advanced solid tumor such as melanoma, head and neck, liver or kidney cancer. CDR3s include the opening cysteine and the closing phenylalanine or tryptophan. The D gene is left open where the match is weak. Some rows mark clone size as missing; the rest say once, few, many or name a class of expanded clone.

J gene: TRBJ1-2; V gene: TRBV5-4; D gene: TRBD1; clone size: .; CDR3 DNA: TGTGCCAGCAGCCAAGCGGGCCAGGACAGGGGCTACACCTTC; CDR3 protein: CASSQAGQDRGYTF
J gene: TRBJ1-2; V gene: TRBV9; D gene: .; clone size: .; CDR3 DNA: TGTGCCAGCAGCGCTCTGGATCGGGACTATGGCTACACCTTC; CDR3 protein: CASSALDRDYGYTF
J gene: TRBJ2-1; V gene: TRBV4-2; D gene: TRBD2; clone size: .; CDR3 DNA: TGTGCCAGCAGCCAAGTTATCATTGCGGGGGGGAGCTCCTACAATGAGCAGTTCTTC; CDR3 protein: CASSQVIIAGGSSYNEQFF
J gene: TRBJ1-4; V gene: TRBV5-6; D gene: .; clone size: .; CDR3 DNA: TGTGCCAGCAGCTTACTACCGGGACGGATTAATGAAAAACTGTTTTTT; CDR3 protein: CASSLLPGRINEKLFF
J gene: TRBJ2-7; V gene: TRBV25-1; D gene: .; clone size: .; CDR3 DNA: TGTGCCAGCAGTCTCAGTGTCGCCTACGAGCAGTACTTC; CDR3 protein: CASSLSVAYEQYF
J gene: TRBJ2-3; V gene: TRBV2; D gene: .; clone size: .; CDR3 DNA: TGTGCCAGCAGTGAACAGGTTACAGATACGCAGTATTTT; CDR3 protein: CASSEQVTDTQYF
J gene: TRBJ1-3; V gene: TRBV6-1; D gene: TRBD1; clone size: .; CDR3 DNA: TGTGCCAGCAGTTTGGACAGGGGAATGAACACCATATATTTT; CDR3 protein: CASSLDRGMNTIYF
J gene: TRBJ1-4; V gene: TRBV19; D gene: .; clone size: .; CDR3 DNA: TGTGCCAGTAGTATATGGGGGGCTAATGAAAAACTGTTTTTT; CDR3 protein: CASSIWGANEKLFF
J gene: TRBJ1-1; V gene: TRBV2; D gene: .; clone size: .; CDR3 DNA: TGTGCCAGCAATATGGACGCAGGGGCAGGAACTGAAGCTTTCTTT; CDR3 protein: CASNMDAGAGTEAFF
J gene: TRBJ2-2; V gene: TRBV6-6; D gene: .; clone size: .; CDR3 DNA: TGTGCCAGCAGTTCGGGGAGGGGGGAAGGAACCGGGGAGCTGTTTTTT; CDR3 protein: CASSSGRGEGTGELFF
J gene: TRBJ1-6; V gene: TRBV27; D gene: .; clone size: .; CDR3 DNA: TGTGCCAGCAGTTCTCCGGCCCCTAATTCACCCCTCCACTTT; CDR3 protein: CASSSPAPNSPLHF
J gene: TRBJ2-5; V gene: TRBV9; D gene: TRBD2; clone size: .; CDR3 DNA: TGTGCCAGCAGCGTAGGGACTAGCGGGAGTGGTCAAGAGACCCAGTACTTC; CDR3 protein: CASSVGTSGSGQETQYF
J gene: TRBJ2-5; V gene: TRBV5-1; D gene: .; clone size: once; CDR3 DNA: TGCGCCAGCAGCGTCGGGGAACTGCCCCAAGAGACCCAGTACTTC; CDR3 protein: CASSVGELPQETQYF
J gene: TRBJ2-3; V gene: TRBV11-2; D gene: TRBD1; clone size: .; CDR3 DNA: TGTGCCAGCAGCCGGGACAGTTTCACAGATACGCAGTATTTT; CDR3 protein: CASSRDSFTDTQYF
J gene: TRBJ2-1; V gene: TRBV7-9; D gene: .; clone size: .; CDR3 DNA: TGTGCCAGCAGCTTCCCCCGCAGTGGGCAGTTCTTC; CDR3 protein: CASSFPRSGQFF
J gene: TRBJ2-7; V gene: TRBV2; D gene: .; clone size: .; CDR3 DNA: TGTGCCAGCGAAGGGGCCCTCTACGAGCAGTACTTC; CDR3 protein: CASEGALYEQYF
J gene: TRBJ1-5; V gene: TRBV4-3; D gene: .; clone size: .; CDR3 DNA: TGCGCCAACGACAGGCGGGGATTGAGCAATCAGCCCCAGCATTTT; CDR3 protein: CANDRRGLSNQPQHF
J gene: TRBJ2-1; V gene: TRBV27; D gene: .; clone size: .; CDR3 DNA: TGTGCCAGCAGTTTAGGTAGCGTCAATGAGCAGTTCTTC; CDR3 protein: CASSLGSVNEQFF
J gene: TRBJ1-4; V gene: TRBV21-1; D gene: .; clone size: .; CDR3 DNA: TGTGCCAGCAGCGGACAGGGGAACAGAGAAGAAAAACTGTTTTTT; CDR3 protein: CASSGQGNREEKLFF
J gene: TRBJ2-3; V gene: TRBV2; D gene: TRBD2; clone size: .; CDR3 DNA: TGTGCCAGCAGTCTTGGACTAGCGGGAGTAACAGATACGCAGTATTTT; CDR3 protein: CASSLGLAGVTDTQYF
J gene: TRBJ1-2; V gene: TRBV5-8; D gene: .; clone size: .; CDR3 DNA: TGTGCCAGCAGCTTGGGAACAGGGAACTATGGCTACACCTTC; CDR3 protein: CASSLGTGNYGYTF
J gene: TRBJ2-1; V gene: TRBV15; D gene: .; clone size: once; CDR3 DNA: TGTGCCACCAGCAGAGGACCAAGCTCCTACAATGAGCAGTTCTTC; CDR3 protein: CATSRGPSSYNEQFF
J gene: TRBJ1-5; V gene: TRBV9; D gene: .; clone size: once; CDR3 DNA: TGTGCCAGCAGCGTAGGCGGGGATAGCAATCAGCCCCAGCATTTT; CDR3 protein: CASSVGGDSNQPQHF